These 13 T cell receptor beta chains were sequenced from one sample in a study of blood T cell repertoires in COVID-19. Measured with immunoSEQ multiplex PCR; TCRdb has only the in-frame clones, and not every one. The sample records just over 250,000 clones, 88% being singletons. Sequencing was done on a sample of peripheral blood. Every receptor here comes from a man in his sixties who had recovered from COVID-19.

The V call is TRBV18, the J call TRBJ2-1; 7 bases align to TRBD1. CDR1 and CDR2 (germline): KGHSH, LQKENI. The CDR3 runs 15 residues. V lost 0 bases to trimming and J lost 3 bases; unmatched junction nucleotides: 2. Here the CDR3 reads CASSPPGTVYNEQFF. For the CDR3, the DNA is TGTGCCAGCTCACCACCAGGGACAGTCTACAATGAGCAGTTCTTC. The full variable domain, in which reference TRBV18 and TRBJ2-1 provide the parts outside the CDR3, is NAGVMQNPRHLVRRRGQEARLRCSPMKGHSHVYWYRQLPEEGLKFMVYLQKENIIDESGMPKERFSAEFPKEGPSILRIQQVVRGDSAAYFCASSPPGTVYNEQFFGPGTRLTVL.

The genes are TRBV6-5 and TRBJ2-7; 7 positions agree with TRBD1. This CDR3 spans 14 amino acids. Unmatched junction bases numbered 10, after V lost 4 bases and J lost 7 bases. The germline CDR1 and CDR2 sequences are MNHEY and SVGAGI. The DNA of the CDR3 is TGTGCCAGCAGTTTACAGACAGGGCAGGATGAGCAGTACTTC. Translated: CASSLQTGQDEQYF.

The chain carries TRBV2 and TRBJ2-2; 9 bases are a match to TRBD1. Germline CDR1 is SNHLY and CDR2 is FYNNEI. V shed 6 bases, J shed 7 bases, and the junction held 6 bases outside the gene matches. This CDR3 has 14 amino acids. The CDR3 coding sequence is TGTGCCAGCAGGGTGACAGGGGGTTTCGGGGAGCTGTTTTTT. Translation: CASRVTGGFGELFF. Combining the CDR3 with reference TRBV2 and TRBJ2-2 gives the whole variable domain EPEVTQTPSHQVTQMGQEVILRCVPISNHLYFYWYRQILGQKVEFLVSFYNNEISEKSEIFDDQFSVERPDGSNFTLKIRSTKLEDSAMYFCASRVTGGFGELFFGEGSRLTVL.

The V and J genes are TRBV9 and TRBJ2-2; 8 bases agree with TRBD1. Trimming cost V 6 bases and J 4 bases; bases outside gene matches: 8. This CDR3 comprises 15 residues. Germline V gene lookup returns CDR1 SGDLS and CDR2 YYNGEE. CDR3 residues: CASNSRDRSTGELFF. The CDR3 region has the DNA TGTGCCAGCAACTCCCGGGACAGGTCCACCGGGGAGCTGTTTTTT.

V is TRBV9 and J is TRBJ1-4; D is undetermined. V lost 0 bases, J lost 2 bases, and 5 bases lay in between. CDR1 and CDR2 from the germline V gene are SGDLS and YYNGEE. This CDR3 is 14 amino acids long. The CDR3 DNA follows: TGTGCCAGCAGCGTAGCGAGTACTAATGAAAAACTGTTTTTT. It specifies CASSVASTNEKLFF.

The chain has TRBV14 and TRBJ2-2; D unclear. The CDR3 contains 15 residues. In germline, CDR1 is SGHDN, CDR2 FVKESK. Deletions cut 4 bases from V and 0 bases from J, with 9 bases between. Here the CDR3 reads CASSPNLPNTGELFF. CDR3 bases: TGTGCCAGCAGCCCTAACCTTCCGAACACCGGGGAGCTGTTTTTT.

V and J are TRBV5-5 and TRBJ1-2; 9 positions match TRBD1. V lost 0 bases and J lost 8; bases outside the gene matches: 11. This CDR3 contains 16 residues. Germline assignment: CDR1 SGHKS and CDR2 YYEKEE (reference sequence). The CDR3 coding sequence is TGTGCCAGCAGCTTGGATCGGGTGGGACAGGGTTCGGGCTACACCTTC. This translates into CASSLDRVGQGSGYTF.

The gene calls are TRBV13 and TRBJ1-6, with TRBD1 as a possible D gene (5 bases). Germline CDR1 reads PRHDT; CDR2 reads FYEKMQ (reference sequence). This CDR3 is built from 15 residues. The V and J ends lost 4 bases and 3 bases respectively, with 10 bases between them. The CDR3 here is CASSSGGFYNSPLHF. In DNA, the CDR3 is TGTGCCAGCAGCTCCGGGGGGTTCTATAATTCACCCCTCCACTTT.

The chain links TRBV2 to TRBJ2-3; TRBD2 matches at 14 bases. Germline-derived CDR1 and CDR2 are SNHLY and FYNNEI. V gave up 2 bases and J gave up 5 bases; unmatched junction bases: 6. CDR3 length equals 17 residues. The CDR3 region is CASSEPGLAGARDTQYF. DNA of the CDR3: TGTGCCAGCAGTGAACCGGGACTAGCGGGGGCCCGAGATACGCAGTATTTT.

In DNA, the CDR3 is TGTGCCAGCAGCTCACAGACCAAAAACGCGGGCACCATATATTTT. Translation: CASSSQTKNAGTIYF. The chain carries TRBV7-8 and TRBJ1-3; D remains ambiguous. Between the trimmed V and J ends, which lost 4 bases and 9 bases, there was a span of 19 bases. Looked up from germline, CDR1 is SGHVS and CDR2 is FQNEAQ. The CDR3 consists of 15 residues.

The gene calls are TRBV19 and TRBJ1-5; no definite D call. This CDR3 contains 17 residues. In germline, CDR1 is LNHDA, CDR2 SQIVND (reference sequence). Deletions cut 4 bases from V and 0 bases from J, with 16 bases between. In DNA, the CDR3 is TGTGCCAGTAGTAGGACTTCGTCCGGGAATAGCAATCAGCCCCAGCATTTT. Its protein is CASSRTSSGNSNQPQHF.

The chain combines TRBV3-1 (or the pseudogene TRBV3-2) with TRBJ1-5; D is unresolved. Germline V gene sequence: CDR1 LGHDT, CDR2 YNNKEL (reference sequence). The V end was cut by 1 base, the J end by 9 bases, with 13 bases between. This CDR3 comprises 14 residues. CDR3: CASSQGTTRPPQHF. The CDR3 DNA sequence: TGTGCCAGCAGCCAAGGTACCACGCGTCCGCCCCAGCATTTT.

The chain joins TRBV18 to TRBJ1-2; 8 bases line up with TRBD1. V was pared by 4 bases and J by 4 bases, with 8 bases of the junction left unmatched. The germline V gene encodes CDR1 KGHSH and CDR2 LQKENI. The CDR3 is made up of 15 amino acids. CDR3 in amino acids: CASSLLGQDFYGYTF. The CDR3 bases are TGTGCCAGCTCACTTCTGGGACAGGACTTCTATGGCTACACCTTC.